These T cell receptor beta chains were read from a single sample in a study of early T cells in non-severe SARS-CoV-2 infection. TCRdb re-analysed the 5' RACE reads in MiXCR, keeping a single row per CDR3 protein. The data contain roughly 54,000 distinct CDR3 sequences, around 13% of them singletons. The sample consisted of whole blood. The origin of the receptors is an adult who was a healthcare worker with PCR-confirmed SARS-CoV-2 infection or an uninfected control (not recorded which). Both conserved end residues are part of each CDR3. The D gene is left open where the match is weak. Expanded clones are given a class, and other clones once, few, many or no size at all.

j_call d_call clone_size v_call cdr3_aa cdr3_nt
TRBJ1-4 NA NA TRBV6-1 CASSIRGPREKLFF TGTGCCAGCAGCATCAGGGGCCCCAGAGAAAAACTGTTTTTT
TRBJ2-3 NA many TRBV20-1 CSAPRQISTDTQYF TGCAGTGCTCCCAGACAGATTAGCACAGATACGCAGTATTTT
TRBJ1-1 TRBD1 many TRBV5-1 CASSLTGDFDTEAFF TGCGCCAGCAGCCTCACAGGGGACTTCGACACTGAAGCTTTCTTT
TRBJ2-7 TRBD2 few TRBV7-8 CASSPSGLAGFYEQYF TGTGCCAGCAGCCCATCCGGACTAGCGGGATTCTACGAGCAGTACTTC
TRBJ2-7 TRBD1 few TRBV6-2/TRBV6-3 CASRHDRGEQYF TGTGCCAGCAGACATGACAGGGGCGAGCAGTACTTC
TRBJ1-1 NA few TRBV4-2 CASSQAQAAILEAFF TGTGCCAGCAGCCAAGCTCAGGCAGCCATACTCGAAGCTTTCTTT
TRBJ1-6 NA NA TRBV29-1 CSVWAGNNSPLHF TGCAGCGTTTGGGCAGGGAATAATTCACCCCTCCACTTT
TRBJ2-1 TRBD2 many TRBV3-1 CASSQGVTSDEQFF TGTGCCAGCAGCCAAGGAGTGACTAGCGATGAGCAGTTCTTC
TRBJ2-5 NA NA TRBV11-2 CASSLPILETQYF TGTGCCAGCAGCTTGCCCATTTTAGAGACCCAGTACTTC
TRBJ2-1 TRBD2 many TRBV5-4 CASSLPGTSGVEQFF TGTGCCAGCAGCTTGCCTGGGACTAGCGGGGTTGAGCAGTTCTTC
TRBJ1-2 NA NA TRBV28 CASSLIGLDNYGYTF TGTGCCAGCAGTTTAATCGGCCTCGATAACTATGGCTACACCTTC
TRBJ2-3 TRBD2 few TRBV2 CASSAGLAGNTDTQYF TGTGCCAGCAGCGCCGGACTAGCGGGCAACACAGATACGCAGTATTTT
TRBJ2-7 TRBD1 many TRBV20-1 CSANGQGYEQYF TGCAGTGCTAACGGACAGGGCTACGAGCAGTACTTC
TRBJ1-1 NA once TRBV7-3 CASSLAGGSVSEAFF TGTGCCAGCAGCTTAGCGGGGGGCTCCGTCAGTGAAGCTTTCTTT
TRBJ2-1 NA NA TRBV18 CASSIPRGSYNEQFF TGTGCCAGCTCAATACCTAGGGGCTCCTACAATGAGCAGTTCTTC
TRBJ2-7 NA few TRBV28 CASSPPPDSSYEQYF TGTGCCAGCAGTCCACCCCCCGACAGCTCCTACGAGCAGTACTTC
TRBJ2-5 NA NA TRBV2 CASRDFGTPGETQYF TGTGCCAGCAGAGATTTTGGGACCCCCGGGGAGACCCAGTACTTC
TRBJ1-4 NA many TRBV7-9 CASSLSATNEKLFF TGTGCCAGCAGTTTGAGCGCAACTAATGAAAAACTGTTTTTT
TRBJ2-5 TRBD2 many TRBV29-1 CSVMAGEPGETQYF TGCAGCGTTATGGCGGGGGAGCCTGGAGAGACCCAGTACTTC
TRBJ2-2 NA many TRBV20-1 CSAQQGNTGELFF TGCAGTGCCCAACAGGGGAACACCGGGGAGCTGTTTTTT
TRBJ2-7 NA many TRBV27 CASSPGPISTYEQYF TGTGCCAGCAGTCCCGGGCCAATCAGCACCTACGAGCAGTACTTC
TRBJ2-3 NA NA TRBV6-1 CASTAADQGTQYF TGTGCCAGCACGGCCGCGGACCAAGGTACGCAGTATTTT
TRBJ2-5 NA few TRBV6-2/TRBV6-3 CASSYAGTQETQYF TGTGCCAGCAGTTACGCGGGTACCCAAGAGACCCAGTACTTC
TRBJ2-3 TRBD1 few TRBV29-1 CSVDRGSGDTQYF TGCAGCGTAGACAGGGGATCAGGAGATACGCAGTATTTT
TRBJ2-7 TRBD2 few TRBV28 CATTGTSGSILYEQYF TGTGCCACAACGGGGACTAGCGGGAGTATTCTATACGAGCAGTACTTC
TRBJ2-1 NA few TRBV7-8 CASSLVLGNEQFF TGTGCCAGCAGCTTAGTATTAGGCAACGAGCAGTTCTTC
TRBJ2-1 TRBD2 NA TRBV12-5 CASGLVRLAGAQGTYNEQFF TGTGCTAGTGGTTTGGTACGACTAGCGGGGGCCCAAGGTACCTACAATGAGCAGTTCTTC
TRBJ2-5 NA NA TRBV12-3/TRBV12-4 CASSRETWGTQYF TGTGCCAGCAGTAGGGAGACCTGGGGGACCCAGTACTTC
TRBJ2-5 NA many TRBV29-1 CSVSAVESGETQYF TGCAGCGTTTCAGCGGTCGAATCGGGAGAGACCCAGTACTTC
TRBJ1-1 NA many TRBV12-3/TRBV12-4 CASSLRQDTEAFF TGTGCCAGCAGTTTACGACAGGACACTGAAGCTTTCTTT
TRBJ2-5 NA many TRBV7-3 CASSLMPGGETQYF TGTGCCAGCAGCTTAATGCCAGGAGGAGAGACCCAGTACTTC
TRBJ2-7 TRBD1 NA TRBV7-2 CASARQGVSEQYF TGTGCCAGTGCGAGACAGGGCGTCTCCGAGCAGTACTTC
TRBJ2-1 TRBD2 NA TRBV11-1 CASSQSGRGNNEQFF TGTGCCAGCAGCCAAAGCGGGAGAGGGAACAATGAGCAGTTCTTC
TRBJ1-6 NA few TRBV30 CAWSFGQSRSPLHF TGTGCCTGGAGTTTCGGACAGTCCCGTTCACCCCTCCACTTT
TRBJ2-3 NA few TRBV29-1 CSALAGGTDTQYF TGCAGCGCCTTAGCAGGAGGCACAGATACGCAGTATTTT
TRBJ2-1 NA NA TRBV7-9 CASSAGQINEQFF TGTGCCAGCAGCGCGGGACAGATCAATGAGCAGTTCTTC
TRBJ2-6 NA NA TRBV7-6 CASSTIPGSGANVLTF TGTGCCAGCAGCACTATACCGGGGAGCGGGGCCAACGTCCTGACTTTC
TRBJ1-3 NA many TRBV20-1 CSASGTVENTIYF TGCAGTGCTAGCGGGACGGTAGAAAACACCATATATTTT
TRBJ1-5 TRBD1 many TRBV7-2 CASSLGTADLYF TGTGCCAGCAGCCTGGGGACAGCCGACCTTTATTTT
TRBJ1-2 NA many TRBV12-3/TRBV12-4 CASNVVGGPKGYTF TGTGCCAGCAACGTTGTGGGGGGCCCTAAGGGCTACACCTTC
TRBJ2-3 NA few TRBV3-1 CASSRDPGDTQYF TGTGCCAGCAGCCGGGACCCCGGGGATACGCAGTATTTT
TRBJ1-1 NA NA TRBV6-1 CASSIRMNTEAFF TGTGCCAGCAGTATTCGGATGAACACTGAAGCTTTCTTT
TRBJ1-3 TRBD1 few TRBV29-1 CSVGGTVSGNTIYF TGCAGCGTTGGAGGGACAGTCTCTGGAAACACCATATATTTT
TRBJ2-2 TRBD2 many TRBV7-8 CASSLPTTSVNTGELFF TGTGCCAGCAGCCTACCCACTACTAGCGTGAACACCGGGGAGCTGTTTTTT